A selection of T cell receptor beta chains follows, all from one sample in a study of T cells after yellow fever vaccination. In TCRdb, the 5' RACE reads were re-called with MiXCR into one record per CDR3 protein. The table lists 450,000 to 650,000 distinct CDR3 sequences, 21% of them singletons. Source: PBMCs, taken approximately 20 days after the first yellow fever vaccination. The receptors come from a young man who received the YFV17D yellow fever vaccine. Each CDR3 is given without its conserved first and last residue. Fields, in order: J gene, clone size, V gene, D gene, CDR3 protein. D genes are given only for firm matches. Clone size is stated in some rows and not others, as once, few, many or a class when expanded.

TRBJ1-6	few	TRBV6-6	-	ASSYSWNSPLH
TRBJ2-2	-	TRBV5-1	-	ASSLAGSGTGELF
TRBJ2-5	-	TRBV20-1	TRBD2	SALTGTSVQETQY
TRBJ1-1	few	TRBV7-2	-	ASSLDFGNTEAF
TRBJ2-2	-	TRBV5-4	-	ASSLSSPLHTGELF
TRBJ2-7	-	TRBV15	-	ATSRDLERSLYEQY
TRBJ2-3	-	TRBV7-9	-	ASSSGQTDTQY
TRBJ2-1	few	TRBV3-1	TRBD2	ASSHGLARDNEQF
TRBJ2-5	many	TRBV29-1	-	SVGQGETQY
TRBJ1-4	-	TRBV7-9	TRBD1	ASSPRGLTNEKLF
TRBJ2-1	-	TRBV20-1	-	SARDPRASVVGEQF
TRBJ1-1	few	TRBV6-5	-	ASSERRGEAF
TRBJ1-2	few	TRBV7-9	-	ASSLHQLQGNYGYT
TRBJ1-3	few	TRBV5-1	-	ASSPEASSGNTIY
TRBJ1-1	-	TRBV7-9	-	ASSTQDATEAF
TRBJ2-2	few	TRBV20-1	-	SAQEATRNTGELF
TRBJ2-3	-	TRBV20-1	TRBD2	SARTSGAADTQY
TRBJ2-5	few	TRBV20-1	-	SARPGKETQY
TRBJ1-2	-	TRBV6-6	-	ASSYGSRYGYT
TRBJ2-1	-	TRBV10-3	-	AISEVRTASYNEQF
TRBJ1-5	-	TRBV6-1	-	ASNRHNQPQH
TRBJ1-5	-	TRBV6-1	-	ASSAGMLNQPQH
TRBJ1-5	-	TRBV20-1	-	SAPAVASNQPQH
TRBJ1-1	-	TRBV4-3	-	ASSQEGWTTEAF
TRBJ1-4	few	TRBV25-1	-	ASSPWGDNEKLF
TRBJ1-1	-	TRBV2	-	ASSDVTGWENTEAF
TRBJ2-1	few	TRBV20-1	TRBD2	SAPRSGLAENEQF
TRBJ2-1	-	TRBV3-1	TRBD2	ASSPPGGAINEQF
TRBJ2-5	-	TRBV12-3/TRBV12-4	TRBD1	ASSDEPGQPQETQY
TRBJ1-2	-	TRBV6-2/TRBV6-3	-	ASSYAQARHYGYT
TRBJ1-3	-	TRBV28	-	ASSLTHRVIY
TRBJ2-3	-	TRBV5-1	TRBD1	ASSEQGPNTDTQY
TRBJ2-2	-	TRBV20-1	TRBD2	SAPPSGGAEGELF
TRBJ2-5	-	TRBV9	TRBD1	ASSIQGSQETQY
TRBJ1-4	-	TRBV5-1	-	ASSLSGTTNEKLF
TRBJ2-3	-	TRBV19	-	ASRPPGSWRSDTQY
TRBJ2-1	-	TRBV3-1	TRBD1	ASSHPGRDRAPNEQF
TRBJ2-3	many	TRBV4-1	TRBD2	ASSRLAGGPDTQY
TRBJ1-5	many	TRBV6-2/TRBV6-3	TRBD1	ASSGTGGRQPQH
TRBJ1-3	few	TRBV19	-	ASSIVQALRGNTIY
TRBJ2-7	-	TRBV11-2	-	ASSRNREGASYEQY
TRBJ1-1	few	TRBV4-3	-	ASSSTALPNTEAF
TRBJ2-3	many	TRBV7-2	-	ASSLSGGDTQY
TRBJ2-7	few	TRBV29-1	TRBD1	SVPSQGLEQY
TRBJ1-4	few	TRBV20-1	-	SARDPPVGKLF
TRBJ2-7	few	TRBV10-3	TRBD1	AISTRGQGSDEQY
TRBJ1-5	-	TRBV6-5	-	ASSYGQGSQPQH
TRBJ2-7	few	TRBV4-1	-	ASSQGREQY
TRBJ2-7	few	TRBV11-2	-	ASSHPGDSYEQY
TRBJ2-6	many	TRBV11-2	-	ASSLGFMRGKSGANVLT
TRBJ2-2	-	TRBV29-1	-	SVEGPNTGELF
TRBJ2-5	-	TRBV7-9	TRBD2	ASSLFTGLGGTQY
TRBJ2-3	-	TRBV6-5	-	ASSQTQTTQY
TRBJ2-5	few	TRBV5-4	TRBD2	ASSQPGGQETQY
TRBJ2-5	-	TRBV6-5	-	ASSSSHRETQY
TRBJ2-1	-	TRBV30	-	AWNDNWDGYEQF
TRBJ1-5	few	TRBV18	-	ASSRSGDSNQPQH
TRBJ1-1	-	TRBV7-2	-	ASSLVPVWGGTEAF
TRBJ2-1	few	TRBV6-2/TRBV6-3	TRBD2	ASSYQISGGAWVNEQF